A selection of T cell receptor beta chains follows, all from one sample in a study of T cells in Graves' hyperthyroidism and ophthalmopathy. A single record per CDR3 protein comes from TCRdb applying MiXCR to the multiplex PCR reads. The repertoire holds 200,000 to 250,000 distinct CDR3 sequences, with roughly 17% as singletons. The sequencing sample was made of blood. The source is a man over 45 with Graves' hyperthyroidism. CDR3s include the opening cysteine and the closing phenylalanine or tryptophan. The order of the fields is D gene, V gene, J gene, clone size, CDR3 protein, CDR3 DNA. A D gene is named only where the DNA matches it firmly. The size field is filled for only some rows; it gives once, few, many or a size class.

TRBD1,TRBV5-1,TRBJ2-1,many,CASSPTGTYNEQFF,TGCGCCAGCAGTCCGACAGGGACCTACAATGAGCAGTTCTTC
-,TRBV7-9,TRBJ2-2,few,CASRGGPANTGELFF,TGTGCCAGCAGGGGCGGACCAGCGAACACCGGGGAGCTGTTTTTT
-,TRBV27,TRBJ2-5,few,CASSLVGPAGTQYF,TGTGCCAGCAGTTTAGTAGGGCCGGCCGGGACCCAGTACTTC
TRBD2,TRBV4-1,TRBJ2-3,-,CASSQTGTSGSEDTQYF,TGCGCCAGCAGCCAAACCGGGACTAGCGGGAGTGAAGATACGCAGTATTTT
-,TRBV7-3,TRBJ2-1,many,CASSLPGREQFF,TGTGCCAGCAGCCTACCAGGCAGAGAGCAGTTCTTC
-,TRBV7-9,TRBJ2-1,-,CASSVTSHHEQFF,TGTGCCAGCAGCGTAACTAGCCATCATGAGCAGTTCTTC
TRBD1,TRBV28,TRBJ2-7,few,CASRTDREIYEQYF,TGTGCCAGCAGGACGGACAGGGAGATCTACGAGCAGTACTTC
TRBD2,TRBV13,TRBJ2-3,-,CASSLVGLAGVTDTQYF,TGTGCCAGCAGCTTAGTAGGACTAGCGGGGGTGACAGATACGCAGTATTTT
TRBD1,TRBV18,TRBJ2-7,many,CASSPGGQGIYEQYF,TGTGCCAGCTCACCAGGGGGACAGGGGATCTACGAGCAGTACTTC
TRBD1,TRBV6-1,TRBJ1-6,-,CASSIGDRGSFSPLHF,TGTGCCAGCAGCATAGGAGACAGGGGTAGTTTTTCACCCCTCCACTTT
TRBD1,TRBV12-3/TRBV12-4,TRBJ1-1,many,CASSLGGQGAGEAFF,TGTGCCAGCAGTTTAGGCGGACAGGGTGCGGGTGAAGCTTTCTTT
TRBD2,TRBV6-1,TRBJ2-7,many,CASSYAFGLAGVPYEQYF,TGTGCCAGCAGTTACGCCTTTGGCCTAGCGGGAGTCCCCTACGAGCAGTACTTC
TRBD2,TRBV5-5,TRBJ2-7,many,CASRKPGTSEAYEQYF,TGTGCCAGCAGAAAGCCCGGGACTAGCGAGGCCTACGAGCAGTACTTC
TRBD2,TRBV6-1,TRBJ2-1,-,CASRAGGAGAYNEQFF,TGTGCCAGCAGAGCCGGGGGAGCGGGAGCCTACAATGAGCAGTTCTTC
TRBD2,TRBV28,TRBJ2-3,many,CASSSLAGGDTQYF,TGTGCCAGCAGCTCACTAGCGGGAGGGGATACGCAGTATTTT
-,TRBV20-1,TRBJ2-3,many,CSASGPPRADTQYF,TGCAGTGCTTCGGGACCACCCAGGGCAGATACGCAGTATTTT
TRBD2,TRBV27,TRBJ2-2,many,CASSRPTSVEPGELFF,TGTGCCAGCAGTAGACCGACTAGCGTGGAACCCGGGGAGCTGTTTTTT
TRBD1,TRBV5-1,TRBJ2-5,many,CASSLAVTGGETQYF,TGCGCCAGCAGCTTGGCCGTGACAGGGGGAGAGACCCAGTACTTC
-,TRBV28,TRBJ1-2,-,CASSLSRRGYTF,TGTGCCAGCAGTTTATCCAGGAGGGGCTACACCTTC
TRBD1,TRBV7-2,TRBJ2-7,many,CASSPGTGYNKQYF,TGTGCCAGCAGCCCCGGGACAGGGTATAACAAGCAGTACTTC
-,TRBV6-1,TRBJ2-2,-,CASSRQVNTGELFF,TGTGCCAGCAGCCGGCAGGTGAACACCGGGGAGCTGTTTTTT
-,TRBV6-1,TRBJ1-5,few,CASLDVGGHQPQHF,TGTGCCAGCCTCGACGTAGGGGGTCATCAGCCCCAGCATTTT
-,TRBV12-5,TRBJ2-6,-,CASGLVRWESGANVLTF,TGTGCTAGTGGTTTGGTACGCTGGGAATCGGGGGCCAACGTCCTGACTTTC
-,TRBV9,TRBJ2-1,-,CASSDPRNNNEQFF,TGTGCCAGCAGTGACCCGCGGAATAACAATGAGCAGTTCTTC
-,TRBV30,TRBJ1-1,many,CAWSVGPSEAFF,TGTGCCTGGAGTGTAGGTCCTTCAGAAGCTTTCTTT
-,TRBV10-3,TRBJ2-2,-,CALRETGDTGELFF,TGTGCCCTACGGGAGACAGGCGACACCGGGGAGCTGTTTTTT
TRBD2,TRBV7-3,TRBJ2-1,-,CASSLIPGGYNEQFF,TGTGCCAGCAGCTTAATACCGGGAGGCTACAATGAGCAGTTCTTC
-,TRBV20-1,TRBJ2-5,-,CSARPNHQETQYF,TGCAGTGCTAGGCCAAATCACCAAGAGACCCAGTACTTC
-,TRBV7-9,TRBJ2-5,few,CASTATRGETQYF,TGTGCCAGCACCGCCACTCGTGGGGAGACCCAGTACTTC
-,TRBV6-1,TRBJ2-7,many,CASKWGSGQYF,TGTGCCAGCAAGTGGGGGTCGGGGCAGTACTTC
-,TRBV6-2/TRBV6-3,TRBJ1-5,-,CASSSGQLQPQHF,TGTGCCAGCAGCTCCGGACAGCTTCAGCCCCAGCATTTT
TRBD1,TRBV10-3,TRBJ2-7,few,CATRDRVGHEQYF,TGTGCCACCAGGGACAGGGTGGGACACGAGCAGTACTTC
TRBD1,TRBV28,TRBJ2-5,-,CASSPDREQETQYF,TGTGCCAGCAGCCCCGACAGGGAACAGGAGACCCAGTACTTC
-,TRBV10-3,TRBJ1-2,few,CAISEVPLEGYTF,TGTGCCATCAGTGAAGTGCCTCTGGAGGGCTACACCTTC
TRBD2,TRBV5-1,TRBJ2-1,-,CASSRQRQAGGPSSYNEQFF,TGCGCCAGCAGCCGCCAACGCCAAGCGGGAGGTCCTAGCTCCTACAATGAGCAGTTCTTC
TRBD2,TRBV9,TRBJ2-7,few,CASSPWTSRYEQYF,TGTGCCAGCAGCCCCTGGACTAGCCGGTACGAGCAGTACTTC
-,TRBV19,TRBJ2-1,-,CASSIGSALNEQFF,TGTGCCAGTAGTATAGGAAGCGCCCTCAATGAGCAGTTCTTC
TRBD2,TRBV5-1,TRBJ2-3,-,CASSLPSGSDTQYF,TGCGCCAGCAGCTTGCCTAGCGGGAGTGATACGCAGTATTTT
TRBD2,TRBV19,TRBJ2-1,few,CASSISGGGNEQFF,TGTGCCAGTAGTATTTCGGGAGGGGGGAATGAGCAGTTCTTC
-,TRBV19,TRBJ1-6,-,CASSISHPVSALHF,TGTGCCAGTAGTATTAGCCACCCCGTTTCCGCCCTCCACTTT